This passage covers 23 T cell receptor beta chains from one sample sequenced in a study of breast tumors, draining lymph nodes, adjacent tissues. Axillary draining lymph nodes of breast cancer patients supplied the node samples. From the multiplex PCR reads, TCRdb called clonotypes with MiXCR, one entry per CDR3 protein. The repertoire holds some 120,000 distinct CDR3 sequences, with 21% as singletons. The specimen sequenced was axillary lymph node tissue. The receptors were sampled from a female donor with breast cancer. Some clones in this sample may be carry-over from other donors' samples.

The chain carries TRBV9 and TRBJ1-1; D remains ambiguous. Trimming left V 4 bases short and J 3 bases short, with 16 bases between. The germline CDR1 and CDR2 sequences are SGDLS and YYNGEE. This CDR3 has 15 amino acids. The DNA of the CDR3 is TGTGCCAGCAGCTTAGCCTCTGGTACTCACACTGAAGCTTTCTTT. This encodes CASSLASGTHTEAFF.

This clonotype was seen a handful of times. The V gene is TRBV14, the J gene TRBJ2-1; 9 nucleotides line up with TRBD2. J gave up 6 bases and V 4 bases, and 10 bases lay outside the gene matches. CDR1 and CDR2 (germline): SGHDN, FVKESK. The CDR3 is made up of 16 amino acids. CDR3 coding DNA: TGTGCCAGCAGCCCACTCATAGCGGGAGTCAGCAATGAGCAGTTCTTC. Translated, it gives CASSPLIAGVSNEQFF.

This clonotype was seen at least ten times. The CDR3 reads CASSLGYSSTDTQYF. DNA of the CDR3: TGTGCCAGCAGCTTGGGATATTCTAGCACAGATACGCAGTATTTT. This rearrangement joins TRBV5-4 to TRBJ2-3; D not resolved. The germline CDR1 and CDR2 sequences are SGHNT and YYREEE (reference sequence). CDR3 size: 15 residues. V was pared by 0 bases and J by 0 bases, with 8 bases between.

This clonotype was observed at least ten times. The chain links TRBV15 to TRBJ2-3; D unclear. The germline V and J ends were trimmed by 0 bases and 6 bases, with 4 bases remaining between them. Germline CDR1 is LNHNV and CDR2 is YYDKDF (reference sequence). The CDR3 totals 12 residues. The CDR3 DNA reads TGTGCCACCAGCAGAGATGTCGATACGCAGTATTTT. This sequence encodes CATSRDVDTQYF.

This clonotype was counted ten times or more. The rearrangement uses TRBV7-9 and TRBJ2-7; either TRBD1 or TRBD2 may fit D (7 bases each). CDR1 is SEHNR and CDR2 is FQNEAQ in the germline V gene (reference sequence). Trimming removed 5 bases at V and 3 bases at J, with 14 bases between. The CDR3 loop spans 14 amino acids. The CDR3 DNA reads as TGTGCCAGCAGCCCAGGGGGAGGGGTCTACGAGCAGTACTTC. The encoded protein is CASSPGGGVYEQYF.

On this clonotype itself: This may stem from a read error, because a much larger clone lies one nucleotide away. The CDR3 sequence: CASSLSGRGGADTLYF. CDR3 DNA sequence: TGTGCCAGCAGCCTTAGCGGGAGGGGGGGCGCAGATACGCTGTATTTT. The chain employs TRBV3-1 and TRBJ2-3; TRBD2 agrees at 11 bases. The length of the CDR3 is 16 residues. Germline V gene sequence: CDR1 LGHDT, CDR2 YNNKEL (reference sequence).

This clonotype was detected many times. CDR3 in amino acids: CATSDSSRLAGGTGELFF. CDR3 coding DNA: TGTGCCACCAGTGATTCGAGTCGACTAGCGGGAGGGACCGGGGAGCTGTTTTTT. This chain links TRBV24-1 with TRBJ2-2; 14 bases line up with TRBD2. This CDR3 is built from 18 residues. Germline V lookup: CDR1 KGHDR, CDR2 SFDVKD. J lost 5 bases, V lost 2 bases, and 6 bases had no gene match.

This clonotype was recorded a few times. The CDR3 DNA follows: TGTGCCAGCAGTTCCCCCAGGGGTGGTGCGGATACGCAGTATTTT. It is translated as CASSSPRGGADTQYF. The chain employs TRBV28 and TRBJ2-3; tentatively, D is TRBD1 (6 bases). The CDR3 covers 15 residues. Between the trimmed V and J ends, which lost 4 bases and 6 bases, there was a span of 17 bases. Germline-derived CDR1 and CDR2 are MDHEN and SYDVKM.

This clonotype has at least ten counts. The rearrangement uses TRBV11-2 and TRBJ2-5; 8 nucleotides agree with TRBD1. V shed 1 base, J shed 5 bases, and the junction held 6 bases outside the gene matches. CDR1 is SGHAT, CDR2 FQNNGV, per germline. This CDR3 region has 15 residues. The CDR3 here is CASSLGPRGRETQYF. For the CDR3, the DNA is TGTGCCAGCAGCTTAGGCCCCAGGGGGCGGGAGACCCAGTACTTC.

This clonotype has ten or more counts. V and J are TRBV28 and TRBJ2-7, with a possible D match to TRBD2 (6 bases). This CDR3 spans 13 amino acids. CDR1 and CDR2 (germline): MDHEN, SYDVKM. V was cut by 8 bases and J by 0 bases, with 11 bases left in between. DNA of the CDR3: TGTGCCAGCGATACCGGGAGCTCCTACGAGCAGTACTTC. Translation gives CASDTGSSYEQYF.

Concerning this clonotype: This CDR3 fails to terminate in the conserved phenylalanine or tryptophan, so it likely reflects a read error. The chain links TRBV5-6 to TRBJ2-7; 11 nucleotides align to TRBD2. With 1 base clipped from V and 4 bases from J, the junction kept 4 bases outside the gene matches. Germline CDR1 SGHDT, CDR2 YYEEEE. This CDR3 is built from 15 residues. CDR3 coding DNA: TGTGCCAGCAGCTTGATACTAGCGGGAGCTTACGAGCAGTACCTC. Translation gives CASSLILAGAYEQYL.

A few counts support this clonotype. The rearrangement joins TRBV5-1 to TRBJ1-2; no clear D gene. Trimming shortened V by 0 bases and J by 10 bases, and 10 bases separated the two germline ends. This CDR3 spans 12 amino acids. Germline CDR1 SGHRS, CDR2 YFSETQ. DNA of the CDR3: TGCGCCAGCAGCTTGGGGGCCTCCACCTACACCTTC. Its translation: CASSLGASTYTF.

Many counts were recorded for this clonotype. This chain links TRBV9 with TRBJ1-6; TRBD1 is a possible D gene (6 bases). Germline assignment: CDR1 SGDLS and CDR2 YYNGEE. V was shortened by 3 bases and J by 0 bases, with 10 bases between the two germline ends. The CDR3 spans 16 residues. DNA of the CDR3: TGTGCCAGCAGCGCCCGACAGGACTCCTATAATTCACCCCTCCACTTT. Protein: CASSARQDSYNSPLHF.

Many counts were recorded for this clonotype. V gene TRBV12-3 or TRBV12-4 combines with J gene TRBJ2-5, with a possible D match to TRBD2 (6 bases). Trimming took 2 bases from V and 1 from J, leaving 17 bases between them. The CDR3 consists of 17 residues. The CDR3 loop is CASSLYGGGMLQETQYF. The CDR3 nucleotides read TGTGCCAGCAGTTTATATGGCGGCGGGATGCTCCAAGAGACCCAGTACTTC.

In this sample, this clonotype turned up many times. V gene TRBV18 combines with J gene TRBJ2-7; the D gene is possibly TRBD2 (6 bases). This CDR3 has 12 residues. V dropped 3 bases and J dropped 4 bases, with 7 bases sitting between them. Per the germline V gene, CDR1 is KGHSH and CDR2 is LQKENI. CDR3 DNA sequence: TGTGCCAGCTCACCGGAGGGGTACGAGCAGTACTTC. Amino acids: CASSPEGYEQYF.

V gene TRBV27 combines with J gene TRBJ2-3; D is undetermined. Trimming pared 5 bases from V and 0 bases from J, leaving 9 bases between. The germline V gene has CDR1 MNHEY and CDR2 SMNVEV (reference sequence). CDR3 length: 14 residues. DNA of the CDR3: TGTGCCAGCAGTCGTCTTACTAGCACAGATACGCAGTATTTT. As protein: CASSRLTSTDTQYF.

This clonotype was observed many times. This rearrangement joins TRBV20-1 to TRBJ2-7; D is perhaps TRBD1 (5 bases). The length of the CDR3 is 13 residues. Germline lookup yields CDR1 DFQATT and CDR2 SNEGSKA (reference sequence). Deletions cut 3 bases from V and 5 bases from J, with 14 bases between. The CDR3 DNA is TGCAGTGCTAGTGCAGGGTTTGCCGACGAGCAGTACTTC. This gives the protein CSASAGFADEQYF.

V gene TRBV2 combines with J gene TRBJ2-1; 8 bases align to TRBD2. This CDR3 is built from 13 residues. V shed 3 bases, J shed 7 bases, and the junction held 2 bases outside the gene matches. CDR1 SNHLY and CDR2 FYNNEI come from the germline V gene. The CDR3: CASSEGLVNEQFF. In nucleotides, the CDR3 is TGTGCCAGCAGTGAGGGACTAGTTAATGAGCAGTTCTTC.

In its sample, this clonotype was seen many times. The rearrangement joins TRBV18 to TRBJ1-5; TRBD1 matches at 8 bases. J gave up 6 bases and V 3 bases, and 4 bases lay outside the gene matches. Looked up from germline, CDR1 is KGHSH and CDR2 is LQKENI. The CDR3 is 14 residues long. CDR3 sequence: CASSPGQGGQPQHF. The CDR3 DNA reads TGTGCCAGCTCACCCGGACAGGGTGGTCAGCCCCAGCATTTT.

This chain joins TRBV3-1 and TRBJ2-5; 8 nucleotides agree with TRBD2. This CDR3 is built from 19 residues. Unmatched junction bases numbered 20, after V lost 4 bases and J lost 4 bases. CDR1 LGHDT and CDR2 YNNKEL come from the germline V gene (reference sequence). The CDR3 region has the DNA TGTGCCAGCAGCCGCCTGGCGGGACTAGTGGGGAGGGTGGGAGAGACCCAGTACTTC. Protein product: CASSRLAGLVGRVGETQYF.

Many counts were recorded for this clonotype. CDR3 region: CASSAWTGTYGYTF. CDR3 DNA: TGTGCCAGCAGCGCCTGGACAGGGACCTATGGCTACACCTTC. J is TRBJ1-2 and V is TRBV7-8, with 8 bases fitting TRBD1. The CDR3 loop spans 14 amino acids. J gave up 4 bases and V 5 bases, and 6 bases lay outside the gene matches. Germline V CDR1 and CDR2: SGHVS, FQNEAQ.

This clonotype appeared many times. The rearrangement uses TRBV2 and TRBJ1-6; D is perhaps TRBD1 (6 bases). Germline values: CDR1 SNHLY, CDR2 FYNNEI. Trimming cost V 4 bases and J 7 bases, with 14 bases left between them. The CDR3 sequence is 15 residues long. This CDR3 is CASSVLLQGNSPLHF. Written as DNA, the CDR3 is TGTGCCAGCAGTGTCCTACTACAGGGAAATTCACCCCTCCACTTT.

This clonotype was seen only a few times. The chain is built from TRBV5-4 and TRBJ2-2; D is possibly TRBD2 (6 bases). V lost 4 bases, J lost 6 bases, and 16 bases lay in between. The V gene's germline CDR1 is SGHNT and CDR2 YYREEE (reference sequence). The CDR3 extends over 15 amino acids. CDR3 loop: CASSIGTASPGELFF. The CDR3 DNA sequence: TGTGCCAGCAGCATAGGGACTGCCAGCCCCGGGGAGCTGTTTTTT.